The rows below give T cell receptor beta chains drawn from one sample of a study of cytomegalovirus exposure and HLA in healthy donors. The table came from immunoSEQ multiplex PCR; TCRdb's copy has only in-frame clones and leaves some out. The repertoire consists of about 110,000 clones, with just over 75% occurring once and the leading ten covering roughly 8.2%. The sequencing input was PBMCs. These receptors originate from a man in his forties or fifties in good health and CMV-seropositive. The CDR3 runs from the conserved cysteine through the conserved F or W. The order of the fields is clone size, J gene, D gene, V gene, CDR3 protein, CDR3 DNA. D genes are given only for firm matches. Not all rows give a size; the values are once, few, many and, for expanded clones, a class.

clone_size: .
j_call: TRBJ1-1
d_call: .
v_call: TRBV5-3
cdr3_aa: CARSLGSGVYTEAFF
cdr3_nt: TGTGCCAGAAGCTTGGGGTCAGGGGTATACACTGAAGCTTTCTTT

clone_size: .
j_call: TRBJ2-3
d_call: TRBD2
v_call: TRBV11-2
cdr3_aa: CASSLLAGVDTQYF
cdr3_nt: TGTGCCAGTTCGTTGCTAGCGGGGGTAGATACGCAGTATTTT

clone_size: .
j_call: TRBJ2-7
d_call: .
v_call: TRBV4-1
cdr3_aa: CASSPRGFPEGGYEQYF
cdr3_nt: TGCGCCAGCAGCCCCCGGGGTTTTCCGGAAGGGGGCTACGAGCAGTACTTC

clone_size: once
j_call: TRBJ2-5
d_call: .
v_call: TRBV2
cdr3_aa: CASSEAGATQETQYF
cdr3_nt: TGTGCCAGCAGCGAGGCGGGGGCAACACAAGAGACCCAGTACTTC

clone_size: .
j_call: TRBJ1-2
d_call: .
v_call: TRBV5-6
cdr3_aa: CASSLALQADYGYTF
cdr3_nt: TGTGCCAGCAGCTTGGCCCTACAGGCGGACTATGGCTACACCTTC

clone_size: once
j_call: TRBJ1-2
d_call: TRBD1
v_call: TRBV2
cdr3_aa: CASSDGDSYGYTF
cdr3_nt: TGTGCCAGCAGTGACGGGGACAGTTATGGCTACACCTTC

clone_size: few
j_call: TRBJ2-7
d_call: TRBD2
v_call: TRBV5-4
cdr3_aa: CASSPSGGVHEQYF
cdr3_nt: TGTGCCAGCAGCCCTTCCGGGGGGGTGCACGAGCAGTACTTC

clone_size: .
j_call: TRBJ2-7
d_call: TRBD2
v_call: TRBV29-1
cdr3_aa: CSVTGLAGIYEQYF
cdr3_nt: TGCAGCGTGACCGGACTAGCGGGCATCTACGAGCAGTACTTC

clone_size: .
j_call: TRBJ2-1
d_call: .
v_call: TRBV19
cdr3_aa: CASSVGSSYNEQFF
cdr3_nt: TGTGCCAGTAGCGTCGGGAGCTCCTACAATGAGCAGTTCTTC

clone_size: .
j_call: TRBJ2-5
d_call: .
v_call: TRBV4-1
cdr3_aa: CASSSLLAVQETQYF
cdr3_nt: TGCGCCAGCAGCTCTTTACTAGCCGTCCAAGAGACCCAGTACTTC

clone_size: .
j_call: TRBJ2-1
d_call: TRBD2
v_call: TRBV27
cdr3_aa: CASSEGLAGTPGNEQFF
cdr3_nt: TGTGCCAGCAGTGAGGGACTAGCGGGGACACCCGGCAATGAGCAGTTCTTC

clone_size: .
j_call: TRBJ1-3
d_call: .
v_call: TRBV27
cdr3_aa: CASSLRTGNTIYF
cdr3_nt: TGTGCCAGCAGTTTACGTACTGGAAACACCATATATTTT

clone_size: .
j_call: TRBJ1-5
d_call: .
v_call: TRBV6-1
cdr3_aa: CASSFEGWGQPQHF
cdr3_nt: TGTGCCAGCAGTTTTGAGGGCTGGGGTCAGCCCCAGCATTTT

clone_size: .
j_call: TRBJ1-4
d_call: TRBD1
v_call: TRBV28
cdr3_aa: CASSFLRQGVNEKLFF
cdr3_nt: TGTGCCAGCAGTTTCCTCCGACAGGGAGTTAATGAAAAACTGTTTTTT

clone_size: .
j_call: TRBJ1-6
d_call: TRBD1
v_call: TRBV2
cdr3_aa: CASSEGTGVISPLHF
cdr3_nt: TGTGCCAGCAGTGAAGGGACAGGGGTCATCTCACCCCTCCACTTT

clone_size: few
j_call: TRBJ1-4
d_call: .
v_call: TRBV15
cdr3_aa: CATSRDLGATNEKLFF
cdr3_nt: TGTGCCACCAGCAGAGATCTCGGTGCAACTAATGAAAAACTGTTTTTT

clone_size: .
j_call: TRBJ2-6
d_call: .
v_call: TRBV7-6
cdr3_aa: CASSLMVEGESGANVLTF
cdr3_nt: TGTGCCAGCAGCTTAATGGTAGAAGGGGAATCTGGGGCCAACGTCCTGACTTTC

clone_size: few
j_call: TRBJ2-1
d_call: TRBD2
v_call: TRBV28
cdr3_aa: CASRRTSGRYNEQFF
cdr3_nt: TGTGCCAGCAGACGGACTAGCGGGAGGTACAATGAGCAGTTCTTC

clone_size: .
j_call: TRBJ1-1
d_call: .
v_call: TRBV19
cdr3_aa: CASSIRHELEAFF
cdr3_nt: TGTGCCAGTAGTATTCGACACGAGTTGGAAGCTTTCTTT

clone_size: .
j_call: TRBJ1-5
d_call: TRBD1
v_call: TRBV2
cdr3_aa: CASSLGQATNQPQHF
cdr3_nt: TGTGCCAGCAGCCTGGGACAGGCCACTAATCAGCCCCAGCATTTT

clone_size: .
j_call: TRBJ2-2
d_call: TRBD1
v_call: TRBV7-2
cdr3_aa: CASSGQAIRNTGELFF
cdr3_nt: TGTGCCAGCAGCGGACAGGCGATACGAAACACCGGGGAGCTGTTTTTT

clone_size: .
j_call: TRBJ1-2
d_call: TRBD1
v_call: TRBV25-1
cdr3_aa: CASSGVDRDYNYGYTF
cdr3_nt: TGTGCCAGTAGTGGTGTGGACAGGGACTATAACTATGGCTACACCTTC

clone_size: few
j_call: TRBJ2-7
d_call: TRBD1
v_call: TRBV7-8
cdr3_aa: CASSLWDRETEQYF
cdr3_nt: TGTGCCAGCAGCTTGTGGGACAGGGAAACCGAGCAGTACTTC

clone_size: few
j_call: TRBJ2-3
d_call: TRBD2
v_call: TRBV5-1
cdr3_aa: CASSRAGTSGTDTQYF
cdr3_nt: TGCGCCAGCAGCCGCGCCGGGACTAGCGGCACAGATACGCAGTATTTT

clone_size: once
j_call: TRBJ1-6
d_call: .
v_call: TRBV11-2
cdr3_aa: CASSRTGQNSPLHF
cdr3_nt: TGTGCCAGCAGCCGAACGGGACAAAATTCACCCCTCCACTTT

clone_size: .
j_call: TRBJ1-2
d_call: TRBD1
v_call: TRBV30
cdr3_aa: CAGLQGQEIRHTF
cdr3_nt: TGTGCCGGACTTCAAGGACAGGAGATAAGGCACACCTTC

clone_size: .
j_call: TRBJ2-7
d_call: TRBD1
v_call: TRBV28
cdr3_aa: CASRRQGASSYEQYF
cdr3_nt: TGTGCCAGCAGGAGACAGGGGGCGAGCTCCTACGAGCAGTACTTC

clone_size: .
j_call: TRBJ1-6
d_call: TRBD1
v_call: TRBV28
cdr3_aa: CASSFVQGLGVYNSPLHF
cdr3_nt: TGTGCCAGCAGTTTTGTACAGGGGCTGGGGGTATATAATTCACCCCTCCACTTT

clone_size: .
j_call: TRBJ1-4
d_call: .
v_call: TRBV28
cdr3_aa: CASSSYAPRQRNEKLFF
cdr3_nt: TGTGCCAGCAGTTCCTACGCCCCCCGACAGCGTAATGAAAAACTGTTTTTT

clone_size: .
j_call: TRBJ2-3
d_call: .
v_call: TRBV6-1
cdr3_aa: CASSDTTETDTQYF
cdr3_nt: TGTGCCAGCAGTGACACAACAGAGACAGATACGCAGTATTTT

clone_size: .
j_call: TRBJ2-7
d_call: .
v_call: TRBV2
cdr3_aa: CASSSSKTGYEQYF
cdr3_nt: TGTGCCAGCAGTTCCTCGAAGACAGGATACGAGCAGTACTTC

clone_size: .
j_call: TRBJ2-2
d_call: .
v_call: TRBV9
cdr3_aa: CASSVGNVGATGELFF
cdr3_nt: TGTGCCAGCAGCGTAGGGAATGTGGGCGCGACCGGGGAGCTGTTTTTT

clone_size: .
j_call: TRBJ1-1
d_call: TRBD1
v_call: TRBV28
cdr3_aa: CASRVIWTGDTEAFF
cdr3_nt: TGTGCCAGCAGGGTGATTTGGACAGGGGACACTGAAGCTTTCTTT

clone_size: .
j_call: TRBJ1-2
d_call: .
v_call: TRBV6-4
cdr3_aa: CASSLNYGYTF
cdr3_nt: TGTGCCAGCAGTTTAAACTATGGCTACACCTTC

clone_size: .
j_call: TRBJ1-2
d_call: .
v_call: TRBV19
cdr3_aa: CASSIAPGRDYGYTF
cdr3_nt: TGTGCCAGTAGTATAGCCCCAGGGCGCGACTATGGCTACACCTTC

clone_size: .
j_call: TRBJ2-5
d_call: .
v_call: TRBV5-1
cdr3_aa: CASSLEGGKETQYF
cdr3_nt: TGCGCCAGCAGCTTGGAGGGAGGAAAGGAGACCCAGTACTTC

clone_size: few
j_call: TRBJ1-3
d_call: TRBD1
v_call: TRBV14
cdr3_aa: CASSLGQGALSSGNTIYF
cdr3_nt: TGTGCCAGCAGCCTAGGACAGGGGGCGTTGAGCTCTGGAAACACCATATATTTT

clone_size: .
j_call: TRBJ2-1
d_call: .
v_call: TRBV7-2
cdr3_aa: CASSLYGSRSYNEQFF
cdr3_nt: TGTGCCAGCAGCCTCTATGGTAGCCGCTCCTACAATGAGCAGTTCTTC

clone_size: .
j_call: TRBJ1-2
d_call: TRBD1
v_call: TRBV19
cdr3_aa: CASSAPGQGIYGYTF
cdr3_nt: TGTGCCAGTAGTGCTCCGGGACAGGGGATCTATGGCTACACCTTC

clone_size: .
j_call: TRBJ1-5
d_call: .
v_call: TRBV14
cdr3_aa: CASSQMGGASQPQHF
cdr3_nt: TGTGCCAGCAGCCAGATGGGGGGGGCTAGTCAGCCCCAGCATTTT

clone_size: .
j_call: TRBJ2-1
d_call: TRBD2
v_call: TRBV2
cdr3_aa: CASRTGTSGSHEQFF
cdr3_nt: TGTGCCAGCAGGACCGGGACTAGCGGGAGCCATGAGCAGTTCTTC

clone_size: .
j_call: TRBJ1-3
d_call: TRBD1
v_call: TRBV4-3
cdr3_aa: CASSQQTGGWNTIYF
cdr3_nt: TGCGCCAGCAGCCAACAAACAGGGGGCTGGAACACCATATATTTT

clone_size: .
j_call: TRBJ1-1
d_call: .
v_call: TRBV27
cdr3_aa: CASSRGDYTEAFF
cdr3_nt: TGTGCCAGTAGTCGAGGGGACTACACTGAAGCTTTCTTT

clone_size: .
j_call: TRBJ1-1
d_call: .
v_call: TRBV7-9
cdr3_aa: CASSFSYERVNTEAFF
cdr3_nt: TGTGCCAGCAGCTTTTCTTATGAACGGGTGAACACTGAAGCTTTCTTT

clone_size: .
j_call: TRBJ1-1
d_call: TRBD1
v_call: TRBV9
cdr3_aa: CASSPQTGWSTEAFF
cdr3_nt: TGTGCCAGCAGCCCACAGACAGGGTGGTCCACTGAAGCTTTCTTT

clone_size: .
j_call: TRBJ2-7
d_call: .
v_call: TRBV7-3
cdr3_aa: CASSLGPGSYEQYF
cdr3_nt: TGTGCCAGCAGCTTAGGCCCGGGTTCCTACGAGCAGTACTTC

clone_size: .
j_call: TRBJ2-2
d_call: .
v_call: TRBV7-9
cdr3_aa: CASSLAQTTGELFF
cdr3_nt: TGTGCCAGCAGCTTAGCGCAGACAACCGGGGAGCTGTTTTTT

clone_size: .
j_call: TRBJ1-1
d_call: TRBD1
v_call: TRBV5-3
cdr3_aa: CARSRPGQMNTEAFF
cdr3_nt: TGTGCCAGAAGCCGACCGGGACAGATGAACACTGAAGCTTTCTTT

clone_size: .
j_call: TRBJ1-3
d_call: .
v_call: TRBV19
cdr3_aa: CASSIPFRDTSSGNTIYF
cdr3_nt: TGTGCCAGTAGTATCCCATTCCGGGACACCTCCTCTGGAAACACCATATATTTT